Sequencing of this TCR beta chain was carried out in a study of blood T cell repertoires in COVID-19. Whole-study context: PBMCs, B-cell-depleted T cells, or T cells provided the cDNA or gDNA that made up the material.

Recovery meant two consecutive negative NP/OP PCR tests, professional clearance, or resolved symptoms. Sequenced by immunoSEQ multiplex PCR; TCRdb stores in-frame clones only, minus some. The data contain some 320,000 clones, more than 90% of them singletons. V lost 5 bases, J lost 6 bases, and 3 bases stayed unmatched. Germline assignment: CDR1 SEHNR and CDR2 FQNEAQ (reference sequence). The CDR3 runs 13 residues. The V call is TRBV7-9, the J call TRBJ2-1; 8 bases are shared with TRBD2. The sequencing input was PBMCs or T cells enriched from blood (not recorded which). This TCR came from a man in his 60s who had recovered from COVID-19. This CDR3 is CASSPSGGNEQFF. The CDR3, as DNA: TGTGCCAGCAGCCCCAGCGGGGGCAATGAGCAGTTCTTC.